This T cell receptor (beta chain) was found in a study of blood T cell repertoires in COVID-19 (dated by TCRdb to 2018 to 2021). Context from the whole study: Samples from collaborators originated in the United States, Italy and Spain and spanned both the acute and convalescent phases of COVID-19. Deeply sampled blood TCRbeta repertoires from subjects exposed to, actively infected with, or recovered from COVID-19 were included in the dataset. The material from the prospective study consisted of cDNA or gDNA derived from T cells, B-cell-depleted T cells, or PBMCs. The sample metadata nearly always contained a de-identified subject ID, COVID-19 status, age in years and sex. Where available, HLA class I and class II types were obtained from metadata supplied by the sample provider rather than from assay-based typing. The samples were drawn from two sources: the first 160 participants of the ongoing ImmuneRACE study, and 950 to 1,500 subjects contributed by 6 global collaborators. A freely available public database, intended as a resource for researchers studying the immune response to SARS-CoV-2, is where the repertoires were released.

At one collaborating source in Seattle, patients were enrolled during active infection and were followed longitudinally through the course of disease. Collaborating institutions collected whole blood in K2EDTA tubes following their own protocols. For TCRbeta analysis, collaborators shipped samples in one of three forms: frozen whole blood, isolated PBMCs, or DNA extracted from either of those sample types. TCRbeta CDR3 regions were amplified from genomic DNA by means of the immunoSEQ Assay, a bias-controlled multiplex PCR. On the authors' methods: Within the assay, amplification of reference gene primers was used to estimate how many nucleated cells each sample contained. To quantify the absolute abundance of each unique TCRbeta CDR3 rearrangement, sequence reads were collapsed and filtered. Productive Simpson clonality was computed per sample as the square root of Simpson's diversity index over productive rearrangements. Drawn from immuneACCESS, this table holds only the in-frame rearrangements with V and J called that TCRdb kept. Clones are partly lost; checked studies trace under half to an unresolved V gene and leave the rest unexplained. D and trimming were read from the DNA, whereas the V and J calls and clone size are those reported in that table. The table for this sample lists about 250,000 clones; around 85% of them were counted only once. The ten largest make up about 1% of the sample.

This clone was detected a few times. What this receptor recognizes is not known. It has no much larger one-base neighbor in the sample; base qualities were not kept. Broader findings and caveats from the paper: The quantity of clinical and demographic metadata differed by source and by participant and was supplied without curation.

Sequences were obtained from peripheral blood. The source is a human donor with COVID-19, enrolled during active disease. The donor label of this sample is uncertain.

The nucleotide sequence is given as TGTGCCAGCAGCTCGGGACTAGCGGAGGCCTACAATGAGCAGTTCTTC. This translates into CASSSGLAEAYNEQFF. Recombination joined TRBV5-6 with TRBJ2-1, with 11 middle bases fitting TRBD2. The V end gives up 3 bases and the J end 2 bases, leaving 4 bases in the junction not matched to a gene. The CDR3 spans 16 residues, from the cysteine through the phenylalanine. The DNA shown is the 48-base CDR3, in frame from base 1. The CDR1 and CDR2 encoded by the germline V gene are SGHDT and YYEEEE.